This T cell receptor beta chain was profiled in a study of blood T cell repertoires in COVID-19 (dated by TCRdb to 2020 to 2021). For the study in its entirety: Recovered participants in ImmuneRACE Cohort 3 were defined by two consecutive negative NP/OP PCR tests, clearance by a healthcare professional, or resolution of symptoms. Collaborator samples came from the United States, Italy and Spain and covered acute and convalescent phases of COVID-19. The material from the prospective study consisted of cDNA or gDNA derived from T cells, B-cell-depleted T cells, or PBMCs. Deeply sampled blood TCRbeta repertoires from subjects exposed to, actively infected with, or recovered from COVID-19 were included in the dataset. The repertoires were released in a freely available public database meant as a resource for research on the immune response to SARS-CoV-2. Samples came from the ongoing ImmuneRACE study (first 160 participants) plus 1,254 subjects from 6 global collaborators. Sample metadata almost always included a de-identified subject ID, COVID-19 status, age in years and sex. HLA class I and class II types, where available, came from metadata supplied by the sample provider rather than from assay-based typing. Study-wide findings and limitations: How much clinical and demographic metadata was included differed by source and by participant, and the metadata was provided uncurated.

Including cysteine and phenylalanine, the CDR3 has 16 amino acids. Left in the record is the CDR3 DNA by itself, 48 bases read in frame from the first base. V loses 0 bases at its end and J loses 5 bases; junction bases beyond the gene matches: 8. The germline V gene gives CDR1 as LGHNA and CDR2 as YNFKEQ. TCRbeta CDR3 regions were amplified from genomic DNA using the immunoSEQ Assay, a bias-controlled multiplex PCR. The authors' analysis ran thus. The number of nucleated cells in each sample was estimated from the amplification of reference gene primers within the assay. To quantify the absolute abundance of each unique TCRbeta CDR3 rearrangement, sequence reads were collapsed and filtered. For each sample, productive Simpson clonality was calculated as the square root of Simpson's diversity index over productive rearrangements. TCRdb's version of the immuneACCESS table is confined to in-frame rearrangements and falls short of the full clone set. An unresolved V gene accounts for under half of the shortfall where checked; the remainder is of unknown origin. The DNA gave D and trimming, while V, J and clone size come from that table. The sample data list roughly 150,000 clones, and around 82% of these were observed just once. The ten largest clones capture 3.5% to 5% of the sample.

Participants in the prospective study were aged roughly 18 to 100 years, lived in 24 United States geographic areas, and enrolled through a virtual design. In the prospective study, participants were assigned to cohorts based on the clinical history participants reported in a screening survey and a study questionnaire. In the prospective study, mobile phlebotomists collected whole blood, serum and a nasopharyngeal or oropharyngeal swab from each participant. Participants in the prospective study had the option to provide additional blood draws and questionnaires over a 2-month period. Prospective study blood samples were shipped either frozen or at room temperature before DNA extraction. As for this clone: The antigen this receptor binds is unknown. Qualities for individual bases were not recorded, and no much larger clone is one base off.

The rearranged chain carries TRBV4-2 and TRBJ2-7; TRBD2 fits 9 bases in the junction. This receptor was identified in a middle-aged man in a cohort exposed to, infected with or recovered from COVID-19 (not recorded which). Material: PBMCs or T cells enriched from blood (not recorded which). The DNA sequence is given as TGTGCCAGCAGCCAAGAGAGGCTAGCGGGAAAAAACGAGCAGTACTTC. Translation gives CASSQERLAGKNEQYF.